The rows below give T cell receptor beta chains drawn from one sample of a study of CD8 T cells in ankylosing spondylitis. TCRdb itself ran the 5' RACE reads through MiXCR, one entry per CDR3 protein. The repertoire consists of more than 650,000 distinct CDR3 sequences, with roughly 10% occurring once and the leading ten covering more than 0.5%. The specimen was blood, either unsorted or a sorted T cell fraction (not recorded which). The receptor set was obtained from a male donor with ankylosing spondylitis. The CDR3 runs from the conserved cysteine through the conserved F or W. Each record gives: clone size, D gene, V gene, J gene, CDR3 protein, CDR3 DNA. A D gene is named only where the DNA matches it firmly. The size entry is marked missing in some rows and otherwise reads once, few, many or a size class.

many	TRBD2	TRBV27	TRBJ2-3	CASSPLGAGGARDTQYF	TGTGCCAGCAGTCCCCTAGGAGCGGGAGGCGCCCGAGATACGCAGTATTTT
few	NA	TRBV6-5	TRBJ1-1	CASSYTGAPEAFF	TGTGCCAGCAGTTACACCGGGGCACCTGAAGCTTTCTTT
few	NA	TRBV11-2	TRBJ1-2	CASSLVPGASGYTF	TGTGCCAGCAGCTTAGTACCAGGGGCCTCGGGCTACACCTTC
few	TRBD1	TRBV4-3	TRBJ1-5	CASSQANRGNQPQHF	TGCGCCAGCAGCCAAGCAAACAGGGGGAATCAGCCCCAGCATTTT
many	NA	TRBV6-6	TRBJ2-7	CASTSSFDEQYF	TGTGCCAGCACTAGCTCGTTCGACGAGCAGTACTTC
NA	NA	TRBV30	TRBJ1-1	CAWSSRYARAFF	TGTGCCTGGAGTTCCCGATACGCGCGAGCTTTCTTT
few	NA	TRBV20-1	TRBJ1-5	CSARDWGQPQHF	TGCAGTGCTAGAGATTGGGGTCAGCCCCAGCATTTT
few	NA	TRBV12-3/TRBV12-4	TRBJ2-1	CASSIRAASYNEQFF	TGTGCCAGCAGTATCAGGGCGGCCTCCTACAATGAGCAGTTCTTC
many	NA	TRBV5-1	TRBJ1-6	CASSRDFLLNSPLHF	TGCGCCAGCAGCCGGGACTTCCTACTGAATTCACCCCTCCACTTT
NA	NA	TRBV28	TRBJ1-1	CASSFSGDGEAFF	TGTGCCAGCAGTTTTTCCGGGGACGGGGAAGCTTTCTTT
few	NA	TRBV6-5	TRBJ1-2	CASSYGQTFGYTF	TGTGCCAGCAGTTATGGACAGACCTTCGGCTACACCTTC
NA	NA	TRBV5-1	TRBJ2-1	CASSSGPQGDNEQFF	TGCGCCAGCAGCTCCGGCCCGCAGGGTGACAATGAGCAGTTCTTC
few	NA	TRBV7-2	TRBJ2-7	CASSLDIGWATYEQYF	TGTGCCAGCAGCTTAGATATCGGCTGGGCTACGTACGAGCAGTACTTC
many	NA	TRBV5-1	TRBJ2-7	CASSLEPSPYEQYF	TGCGCCAGCAGCTTGGAGCCCTCGCCTTACGAGCAGTACTTC
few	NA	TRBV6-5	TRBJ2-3	CASSYSGRGASTDTQYF	TGTGCCAGCAGTTACTCGGGCCGGGGGGCTAGCACAGATACGCAGTATTTT
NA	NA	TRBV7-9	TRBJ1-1	CASRKGWDENTEAFF	TGTGCCAGCAGGAAAGGTTGGGACGAGAACACTGAAGCTTTCTTT
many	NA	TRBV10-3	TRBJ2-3	CAIREEGDTQYF	TGTGCCATCAGGGAGGAGGGGGATACGCAGTATTTT
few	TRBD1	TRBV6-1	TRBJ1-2	CASRVLGQGYGYTF	TGTGCCAGCAGAGTACTGGGACAGGGGTATGGCTACACCTTC
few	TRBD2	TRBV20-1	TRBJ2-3	CSAPRRDSGRSDTQYF	TGCAGTGCTCCACGTCGGGATAGCGGGAGATCAGATACGCAGTATTTT
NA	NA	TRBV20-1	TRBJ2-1	CSAPKGGRVSNEQFF	TGCAGTGCTCCAAAAGGCGGCAGGGTATCCAATGAGCAGTTCTTC
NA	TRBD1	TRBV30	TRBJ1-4	CAWRGQGSNEKLFF	TGTGCCTGGAGGGGACAGGGTTCTAATGAAAAACTGTTTTTT
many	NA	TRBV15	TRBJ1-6	CATSREQGIPPLHF	TGTGCCACCAGCAGAGAACAGGGCATTCCACCCCTCCACTTT
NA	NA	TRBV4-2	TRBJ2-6	CASSQDVHSGANVLTF	TGTGCCAGCAGCCAAGATGTCCACTCTGGGGCCAACGTCCTGACTTTC
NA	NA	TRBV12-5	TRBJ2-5	CASGPGTFQETQYF	TGTGCTAGTGGACCCGGGACATTTCAAGAGACCCAGTACTTC
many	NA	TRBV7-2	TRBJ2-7	CASSLNREREQYF	TGTGCCAGCAGCTTAAACAGGGAACGCGAGCAGTACTTC
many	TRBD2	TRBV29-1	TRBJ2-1	CSVEEPGLAYNEQFF	TGCAGCGTTGAAGAGCCAGGACTAGCTTACAATGAGCAGTTCTTC
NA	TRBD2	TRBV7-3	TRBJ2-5	CASSFGIAGGQETQYF	TGTGCCAGCAGCTTCGGGATAGCGGGGGGGCAAGAGACCCAGTACTTC
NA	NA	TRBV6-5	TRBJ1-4	CASSSLAGTTNEKLFF	TGTGCCAGCAGTTCGCTAGCAGGGACAACTAATGAAAAACTGTTTTTT
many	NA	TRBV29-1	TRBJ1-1	CSVGWGTEAFF	TGCAGCGTTGGGTGGGGGACTGAAGCTTTCTTT
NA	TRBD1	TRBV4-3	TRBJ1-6	CASSQDRDRGWNSPLHF	TGCGCCAGCAGCCAAGATAGGGACAGGGGTTGGAATTCACCCCTCCACTTT
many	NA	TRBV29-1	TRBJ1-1	CSGAQGNTEAFF	TGCAGCGGGGCCCAGGGGAACACTGAAGCTTTCTTT
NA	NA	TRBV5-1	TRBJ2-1	CASSLGRDPTPNEQFF	TGCGCCAGCAGCTTGGGGCGGGACCCCACGCCAAATGAGCAGTTCTTC
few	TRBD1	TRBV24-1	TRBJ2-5	CATSDPTGGFQETQYF	TGTGCCACCAGTGACCCGACAGGGGGATTTCAAGAGACCCAGTACTTC
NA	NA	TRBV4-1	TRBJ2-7	CASSQGLRTGEQYF	TGCGCCAGCAGCCAGGGCCTCAGGACGGGCGAGCAGTACTTC
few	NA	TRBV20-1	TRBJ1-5	CSCLGVSQPQHF	TGCAGTTGTCTTGGGGTCAGTCAGCCCCAGCATTTT